One T cell receptor beta chain is described in this entry. Methods used by the authors: By means of reference gene primer amplification, nucleated cell counts were estimated. Here immunoSEQ multiplex PCR was the method, and the copy in TCRdb shows in-frame clones only, minus some. V and J calls and clone size are as listed in that table; D and trimming were resolved from the DNA. This table has more than 120,000 clones, about four fifths appearing once. Germline V CDR1 and CDR2: LNHDA, SQIVND (reference sequence). The length of the CDR3 is 15 residues. Trimming took 8 bases from V and 0 from J; bases not matched to a gene: 10. The data are from a study of blood T cell repertoires in COVID-19. The overall study: Samples representing acute and convalescent COVID-19 were sourced from the United States, Italy and Spain. The analysed material was cDNA or gDNA that came from T cells, B-cell-depleted T cells, or PBMCs.

This receptor was obtained from a human donor in a cohort sampled during active COVID-19. This chain joins TRBV19 and TRBJ2-7; the match to TRBD1 covers 7 bases. Sequencing was carried out using peripheral blood. The CDR3 DNA follows: TGTGCCAGTGGTAACCATAGACAGGGCTCCTACGAGCAGTACGTC. This sequence encodes CASGNHRQGSYEQYV.